This T cell receptor (beta chain) was captured in a study of PD-1 blockade in classical Hodgkin lymphoma. Sequencing was performed with immunoSEQ multiplex PCR; in TCRdb, only in-frame clones are kept and a portion is missing. The table includes some 70,000 clones, 85% to 95% detected once. Time point given: newly diagnosed, previously untreated cHL patient sample. The TCR comes from a human donor with classical Hodgkin lymphoma. The sequencing input was peripheral blood mononuclear cells (PBMCs).

This CDR3 is CASSLLPSGATDTQYF. CDR3 bases: TGCGCCAGCAGCTTACTGCCTAGCGGGGCCACGGATACGCAGTATTTT. The chain recombines TRBV5-1 with TRBJ2-3; 9 bases align to TRBD2. The V segment lost 2 bases and the J segment 6 bases; nucleotides outside the gene matches: 10. There are 16 residues in the CDR3. Germline assignment: CDR1 SGHRS and CDR2 YFSETQ. The full variable domain, in which reference TRBV5-1 and TRBJ2-3 provide the parts outside the CDR3, is KAGVTQTPRYLIKTRGQQVTLSCSPISGHRSVSWYQQTPGQGLQFLFEYFSETQRNKGNFPGRFSGRQFSNSRSEMNVSTLELGDSALYLCASSLLPSGATDTQYFGPGTRLTVL.